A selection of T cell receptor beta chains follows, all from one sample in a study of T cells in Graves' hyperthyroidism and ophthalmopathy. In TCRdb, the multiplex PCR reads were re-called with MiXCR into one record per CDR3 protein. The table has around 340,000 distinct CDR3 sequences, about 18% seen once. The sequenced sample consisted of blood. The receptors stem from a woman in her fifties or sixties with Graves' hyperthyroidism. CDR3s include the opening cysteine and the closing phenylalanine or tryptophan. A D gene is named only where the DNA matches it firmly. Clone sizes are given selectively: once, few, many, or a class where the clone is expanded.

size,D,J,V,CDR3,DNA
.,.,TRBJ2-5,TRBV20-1,CSAIHRKRIGETQYF,TGCAGCGCTATTCACCGGAAGCGGATTGGGGAGACCCAGTACTTC
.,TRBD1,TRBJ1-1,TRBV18,CASSPQQGSAEAFF,TGTGCCAGCTCACCACAACAGGGGTCCGCTGAAGCTTTCTTT
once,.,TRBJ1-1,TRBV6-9,CASSSGYPEAFF,TGTGCCAGCAGTTCAGGGTACCCTGAAGCTTTCTTT
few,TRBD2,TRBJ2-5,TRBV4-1,CASSQGLAGETQYF,TGCGCCAGCAGCCAAGGACTAGCGGGAGAGACCCAGTACTTC
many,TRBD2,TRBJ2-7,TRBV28,CASSFGGRVYEQYF,TGTGCCAGCAGTTTCGGCGGGAGGGTTTACGAGCAGTACTTC
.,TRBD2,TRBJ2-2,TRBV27,CASALGLAGVTGELFF,TGTGCCAGCGCATTGGGACTAGCGGGAGTCACCGGGGAGCTGTTTTTT
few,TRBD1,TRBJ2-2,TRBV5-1,CASTYRDRGYVGELFF,TGCGCCAGCACTTACCGGGACAGGGGTTATGTCGGGGAGCTGTTTTTT
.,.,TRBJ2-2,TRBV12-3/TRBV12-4,CASSPLPGYTGELFF,TGTGCCAGCAGCCCTCTCCCAGGATATACCGGGGAGCTGTTTTTT
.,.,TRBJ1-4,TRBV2,CASSDGIGGKLFF,TGTGCCAGCAGTGATGGGATAGGGGGAAAACTGTTTTTT
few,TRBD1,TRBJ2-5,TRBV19,CASSPRPGQGSETQYF,TGTGCCAGTAGTCCACGACCGGGACAGGGATCGGAGACCCAGTACTTC
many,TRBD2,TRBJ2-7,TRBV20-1,CSASSSSGSRYEQYF,TGCAGTGCTAGTTCCTCCAGCGGGAGTAGATACGAGCAGTACTTC
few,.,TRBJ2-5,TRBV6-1,CASRLQLYTKETQYF,TGTGCCAGCAGATTACAGCTTTACACCAAAGAGACCCAGTACTTC
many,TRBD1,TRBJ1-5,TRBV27,CASRATGPYSNQPQHF,TGTGCCAGCAGAGCGACAGGGCCTTATAGCAATCAGCCCCAGCATTTT
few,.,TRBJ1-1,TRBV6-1,CASSESGGNTEAFF,TGTGCCAGCAGTGAATCTGGGGGGAACACTGAAGCTTTCTTT
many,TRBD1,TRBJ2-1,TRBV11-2,CASSLDQGQYNEQFF,TGTGCCAGCAGCTTAGATCAGGGACAGTACAATGAGCAGTTCTTC
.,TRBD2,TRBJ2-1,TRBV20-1,CSAIRREGPYNEQFF,TGCAGTGCCATAAGGCGGGAGGGCCCCTACAATGAGCAGTTCTTC
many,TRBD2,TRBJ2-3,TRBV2,CASRSAGGADTQYF,TGTGCCAGCAGATCAGCGGGGGGGGCAGATACGCAGTATTTT
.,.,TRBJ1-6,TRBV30,CAWSVAGVRSPLHF,TGTGCCTGGAGCGTGGCAGGGGTACGTTCACCCCTCCACTTT
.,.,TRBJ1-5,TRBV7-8,CASSLEAGVYDSNQPQHF,TGTGCCAGCAGCTTAGAAGCAGGGGTGTACGATAGCAATCAGCCCCAGCATTTT
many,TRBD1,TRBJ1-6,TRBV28,CASRTGTHSPLHF,TGTGCCAGCAGGACAGGGACGCATTCACCCCTCCACTTT
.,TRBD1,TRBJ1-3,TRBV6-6,CASSYSDRGTSGNTIYF,TGTGCCAGCAGTTACTCCGACAGGGGCACTTCTGGAAACACCATATATTTT
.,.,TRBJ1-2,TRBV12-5,CASGFGNLGVGYTF,TGTGCTAGTGGTTTCGGCAACTTGGGGGTCGGCTACACCTTC
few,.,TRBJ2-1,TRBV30,CAWRARANEQFF,TGTGCCTGGAGGGCTAGGGCCAATGAGCAGTTCTTC
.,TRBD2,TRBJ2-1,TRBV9,CASNGPGGEQFF,TGTGCCAGCAACGGCCCGGGGGGGGAGCAGTTCTTC
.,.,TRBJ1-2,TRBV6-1,CASSAGTNYGYTF,TGTGCCAGCAGTGCGGGTACTAACTATGGCTACACCTTC
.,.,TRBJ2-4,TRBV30,CAWSQDTKRNIQYF,TGTGCCTGGAGTCAGGACACGAAAAGGAACATTCAGTACTTC
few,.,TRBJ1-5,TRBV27,CASSLRGASQPQHF,TGTGCCAGCAGTTTACGAGGGGCGAGTCAGCCCCAGCATTTT
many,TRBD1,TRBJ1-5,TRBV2,CASRGTGNQPQHF,TGTGCCAGCAGAGGGACAGGGAATCAGCCCCAGCATTTT
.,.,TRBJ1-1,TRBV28,CASSSEGRKNTEAFF,TGTGCCAGCAGTTCTGAGGGACGGAAGAACACTGAAGCTTTCTTT